The source of this T cell receptor beta chain is a study of PD-1 blockade in classical Hodgkin lymphoma. Time point given: newly diagnosed, previously untreated cHL patient sample. The method was immunoSEQ multiplex PCR; TCRdb's version includes in-frame clones alone and lacks a portion of them. Of about 15,000 clones listed, more than 80% are singletons. This clone was seen only once. The TCR was taken from a human donor with classical Hodgkin lymphoma. The sequenced sample was peripheral blood mononuclear cells (PBMCs).

The CDR3 nucleotides read TGTGCCAGCAGCTCAGACAGCTCGAACTCTGGGGCCAACGTCCTGACTTTC. Protein sequence: CASSSDSSNSGANVLTF. The chain couples TRBV5-4 to TRBJ2-6, with a possible D match to TRBD1 (5 bases). V gave up 3 bases and J gave up 0 bases, with 13 bases separating them. CDR1 and CDR2 from the germline V gene are SGHNT and YYREEE (reference sequence). The CDR3 is 17 residues long.